Listed below are T cell receptor beta chains from one sample, sequenced in a study of blood T cell repertoires in COVID-19. TCRdb's copy holds only in-frame clones and misses some; the assay was immunoSEQ multiplex PCR. The sample lists about 190,000 clones; approximately 90% were seen once. The sequenced material came from peripheral blood. These TCRs come from a man aged 50-60 years with acute or convalescent COVID-19. Both conserved end residues are part of each CDR3. A D gene is named only where the DNA matches it firmly. Size is omitted from some rows. Given values are once, few, many or a class for expanded clones.

v_gene	abundance	d_gene	j_gene	CDR3nt	CDR3aa
TRBV5-4	-	-	TRBJ1-6	TGTGCCAGCAGTTCCGGGGGGAAAAGCTCCTATAATTCACCCCTCCACTTT	CASSSGGKSSYNSPLHF
TRBV7-9	-	-	TRBJ1-2	TGTGCCAGCAGCTTAGTTACGGACTCCAACTATGGCTACACCTTC	CASSLVTDSNYGYTF
TRBV24-1	-	TRBD2	TRBJ2-1	TGTGCCACCAGTGATCCGGGACTAGCGGGAGGGATCGGGCATGAGCAGTTCTTC	CATSDPGLAGGIGHEQFF
TRBV20-1	-	-	TRBJ1-1	TGCAGTGCTAGTGGGACACCCTTTTTACAGATGAACACTGAAGCTTTCTTT	CSASGTPFLQMNTEAFF
TRBV2	-	TRBD2	TRBJ2-7	TGTGCCAGCCAGCGGGAGAGTGGGGGAAAGGAGCAGTACTTC	CASQRESGGKEQYF
TRBV24-1	-	TRBD1	TRBJ1-2	TGTGCCACCAGTGAAACCGGGACAGGGGGCCATGGCTACACCTTC	CATSETGTGGHGYTF
TRBV28	-	TRBD2	TRBJ2-3	TGTGCCAGCAGTACCCCATGGCTAGCGGGAGAGGTTAGCTCGCAGTATTTT	CASSTPWLAGEVSSQYF
TRBV6-6	-	-	TRBJ2-1	TGTGCCAGCAGAGGACTGGAAATAGGGGAGCAGTTCTTC	CASRGLEIGEQFF
TRBV6-1	-	TRBD1	TRBJ2-2	TGTGCCAGCAGTGAAGGATTGGACAGGGCGAACACCGGGGAGCTGTTTTTT	CASSEGLDRANTGELFF
TRBV4-3	-	-	TRBJ1-6	TGCGCCAGCAGCCGAGCATGGGCAGGTTCCTATAATTCACCCCTCCACTTT	CASSRAWAGSYNSPLHF
TRBV7-3	-	TRBD1	TRBJ2-3	TGTGCCAGCAGCTCCACCGGGACAGGCACAGATACGCAGTATTTT	CASSSTGTGTDTQYF
TRBV7-9	-	-	TRBJ2-7	TGTGCCAGCAGCCGACTAGATACCTACGCGCAGTACTTC	CASSRLDTYAQYF
TRBV29-1	-	TRBD1	TRBJ2-7	TGCAGCGTTGCGGGACAGGGAGCTCACGAGCAGTACTTC	CSVAGQGAHEQYF
TRBV4-1	once	TRBD1	TRBJ1-5	TGCGCCAGCAGCCAAGATTCGGGACAGGGACGGCCCCAGCATTTT	CASSQDSGQGRPQHF
TRBV10-3	-	-	TRBJ1-3	TGTGCCATACAGCCGAGCTCTGGAAACACCATATATTTT	CAIQPSSGNTIYF
TRBV2	-	-	TRBJ1-5	TGTGCCAGCGGGCAGGGCCAAAATCAGCCCCAGCATTTT	CASGQGQNQPQHF
TRBV4-2	-	-	TRBJ2-1	TGTGCCAGCAGCCAAGGGCAAACCGTCAATGAGCAGTTCTTC	CASSQGQTVNEQFF
TRBV28	-	TRBD1	TRBJ1-2	TGTGCCAGCACCGACAGACAGGGAAATGGCTACACCTTC	CASTDRQGNGYTF
TRBV4-3	-	-	TRBJ1-2	TGCGCCAGCAGCCAAGTTTCACAGATCGGCTATGGCTACACCTTC	CASSQVSQIGYGYTF
TRBV27	-	-	TRBJ1-5	TGTGCCAGCAGTTTGATTGCGGGGTTTGAGGGTCAGCCCCAGCATTTT	CASSLIAGFEGQPQHF
TRBV6-5	once	TRBD1	TRBJ1-4	TGTGCCAGCAGCCTCGGACAGGGGTTCATCAAAAAACTGTTTTTT	CASSLGQGFIKKLFF
TRBV6-5	-	-	TRBJ1-1	TGTGCCAGCAGTTACCGCAATCAGGCCGGGAGCACTGAAGCTTTCTTT	CASSYRNQAGSTEAFF
TRBV6-5	-	-	TRBJ2-5	TGTGCCAGCAGCAAGGGGACTTTCCAAGAGACCCAGTACTTC	CASSKGTFQETQYF